This note documents a single TCR beta chain sequence. Its antigen is still unknown. Sequencing used immunoSEQ multiplex PCR; TCRdb keeps in-frame clones, though not all of them. The sample has more than 95,000 clones, about 90% seen once. This CDR3 region has 13 residues. Germline V gives CDR1 SGHRS, CDR2 YFSETQ. The V gene lost 5 bases and the J gene lost 4 bases, with 12 bases spanning the gap. This record belongs to a study of T cell responses to AZD1222 COVID-19 vaccine. Study-wide results and caveats: Females made up more of the donors, who were largely white British, and clonal diversity may have come out too low. Reports indicate that nearly half of spike-specific TCRs are directed at unmutated variant regions. With dominance at 160-218 and 743-854, vaccine-associated CD4 TCRs spanned spike.

The sequence was obtained from an adult in good health. The genes are TRBV5-1 and TRBJ2-5, with D perhaps being TRBD1 or TRBD2 (6 bases each). The sequences come from peripheral blood, collected on day 0 of MenACWY control vaccination. CDR3 region: CASRRGDGETQYF. DNA of the CDR3: TGCGCCAGCAGGAGGGGGGATGGAGAGACCCAGTACTTC.